This T cell receptor (beta chain) was sequenced for a study of blood T cell repertoires in COVID-19. Trimming removed 3 bases at V and 4 bases at J, with 7 bases between. CDR1 and CDR2 from the germline V gene are MDHEN and SYDVKM. The length of the CDR3 is 13 residues. Per the study methods: The assay estimated nucleated cells by amplifying reference gene primers. Measured with immunoSEQ multiplex PCR; TCRdb has only the in-frame clones, and not every one. V, J and clone size are taken as reported in that table, and D and trimming were inferred from the DNA itself. The sample has about 210,000 clones; around 89% are singletons.

This chain links TRBV28 with TRBJ1-5; D not resolved. The sequence came from a man between 70 and 80 years old with acute or convalescent COVID-19. The sequencing sample was made of peripheral blood. CDR3 protein: CASSFIRNQPQHF. The DNA for the CDR3 is TGTGCCAGCAGTTTTATCAGAAATCAGCCCCAGCATTTT.